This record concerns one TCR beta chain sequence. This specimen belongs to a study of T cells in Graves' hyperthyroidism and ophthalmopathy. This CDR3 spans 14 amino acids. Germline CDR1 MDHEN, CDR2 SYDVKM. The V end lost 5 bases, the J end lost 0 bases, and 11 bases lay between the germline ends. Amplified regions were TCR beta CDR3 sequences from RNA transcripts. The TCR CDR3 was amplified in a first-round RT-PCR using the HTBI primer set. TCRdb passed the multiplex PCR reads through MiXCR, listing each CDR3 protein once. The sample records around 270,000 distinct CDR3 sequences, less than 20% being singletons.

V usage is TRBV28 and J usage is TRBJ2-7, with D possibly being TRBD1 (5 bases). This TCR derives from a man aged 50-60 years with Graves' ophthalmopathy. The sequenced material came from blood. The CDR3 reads CASSEQESSYEQYF. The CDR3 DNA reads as TGTGCCAGCAGTGAACAGGAGAGCTCCTACGAGCAGTACTTC.